The subject of this entry is one T cell receptor beta chain. The antigen remains unidentified. Libraries were prepared by immunoSEQ multiplex PCR; TCRdb keeps only in-frame clonotypes and omits some of them. In the table there are 100,000 to 150,000 clones, about nine tenths of which are singletons. The ends were cut back, 4 bases at V and 8 bases at J, with 20 bases in the middle. The germline V gene has CDR1 MNHEY and CDR2 SVGAGI. This CDR3 has 16 amino acids. The data stem from a study of T cell responses to AZD1222 COVID-19 vaccine. Study findings and constraints: Most donors were white British and more were female, and clonal diversity was possibly underestimated. Only a handful of AZD1222 recipients, about six in all, had baseline seropositivity.

Here the sequenced sample was peripheral blood, taken on day 0 of AZD1222 vaccination. The sequence was collected from an adult in good health. The rearrangement joins TRBV6-5 to TRBJ1-4; the D gene is possibly TRBD1 (6 bases). CDR3 protein: CASSSWTVVGREKLFF. In DNA, the CDR3 is TGTGCCAGCAGTTCCTGGACAGTGGTGGGAAGGGAAAAACTGTTTTTT.